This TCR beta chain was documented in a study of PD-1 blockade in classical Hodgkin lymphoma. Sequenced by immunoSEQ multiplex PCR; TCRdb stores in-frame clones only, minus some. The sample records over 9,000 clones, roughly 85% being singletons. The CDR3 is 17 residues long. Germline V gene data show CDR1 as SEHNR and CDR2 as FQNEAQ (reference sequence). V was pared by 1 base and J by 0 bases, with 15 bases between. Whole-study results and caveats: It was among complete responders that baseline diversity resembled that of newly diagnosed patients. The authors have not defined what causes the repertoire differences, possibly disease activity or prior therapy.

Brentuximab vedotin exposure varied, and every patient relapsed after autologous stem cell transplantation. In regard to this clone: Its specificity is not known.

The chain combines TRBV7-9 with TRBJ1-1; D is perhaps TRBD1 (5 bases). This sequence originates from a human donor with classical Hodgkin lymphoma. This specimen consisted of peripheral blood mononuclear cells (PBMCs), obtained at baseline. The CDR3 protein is CASSLGRGAVMNTEAFF. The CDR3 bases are TGTGCCAGCAGCTTAGGCCGAGGGGCGGTTATGAACACTGAAGCTTTCTTT. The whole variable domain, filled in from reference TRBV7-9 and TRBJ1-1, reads DTGVSQNPRHKITKRGQNVTFRCDPISEHNRLYWYRQTLGQGPEFLTYFQNEAQLEKSRLLSDRFSAERPKGSFSTLEIQRTEQGDSAMYLCASSLGRGAVMNTEAFFGQGTRLTVV.